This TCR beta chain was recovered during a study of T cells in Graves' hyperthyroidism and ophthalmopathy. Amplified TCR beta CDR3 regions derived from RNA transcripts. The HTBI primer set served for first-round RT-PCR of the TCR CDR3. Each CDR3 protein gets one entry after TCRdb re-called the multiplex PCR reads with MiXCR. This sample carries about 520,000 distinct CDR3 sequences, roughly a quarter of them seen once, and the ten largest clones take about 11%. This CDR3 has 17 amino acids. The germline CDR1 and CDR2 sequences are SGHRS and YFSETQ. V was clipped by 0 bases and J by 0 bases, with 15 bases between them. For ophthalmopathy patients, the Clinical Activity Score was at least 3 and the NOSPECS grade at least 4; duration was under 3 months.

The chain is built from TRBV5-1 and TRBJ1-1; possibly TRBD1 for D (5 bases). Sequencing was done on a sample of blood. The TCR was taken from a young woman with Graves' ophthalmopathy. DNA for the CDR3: TGCGCCAGCAGCTTGGTTCCGGGGGGGATCCTGAACACTGAAGCTTTCTTT. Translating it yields CASSLVPGGILNTEAFF.